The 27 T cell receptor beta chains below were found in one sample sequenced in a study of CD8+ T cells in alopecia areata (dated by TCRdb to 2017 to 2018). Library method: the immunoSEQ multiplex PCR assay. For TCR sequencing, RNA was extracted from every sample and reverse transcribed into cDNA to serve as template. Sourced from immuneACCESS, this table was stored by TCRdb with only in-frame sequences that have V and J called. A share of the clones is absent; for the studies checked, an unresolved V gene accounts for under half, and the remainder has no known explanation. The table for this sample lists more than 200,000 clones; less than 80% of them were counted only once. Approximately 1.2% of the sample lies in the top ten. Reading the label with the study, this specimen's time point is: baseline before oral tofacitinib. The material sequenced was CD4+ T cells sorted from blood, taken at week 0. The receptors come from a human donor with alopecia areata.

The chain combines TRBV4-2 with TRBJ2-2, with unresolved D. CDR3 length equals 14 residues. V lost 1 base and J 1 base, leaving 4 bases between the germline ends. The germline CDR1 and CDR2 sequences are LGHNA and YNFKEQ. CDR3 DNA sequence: TGTGCCAGCAGCCAAGGACAGAACACCGGGGAGCTGTTTTTT. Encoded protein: CASSQGQNTGELFF.

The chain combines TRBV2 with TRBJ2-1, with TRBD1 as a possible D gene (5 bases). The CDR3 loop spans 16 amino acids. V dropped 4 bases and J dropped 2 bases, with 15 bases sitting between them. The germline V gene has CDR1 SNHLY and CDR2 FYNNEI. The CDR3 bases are TGTGCCAGCAGTGGGATCCGAAGGGGCACCTACAATGAGCAGTTCTTC. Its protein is CASSGIRRGTYNEQFF.

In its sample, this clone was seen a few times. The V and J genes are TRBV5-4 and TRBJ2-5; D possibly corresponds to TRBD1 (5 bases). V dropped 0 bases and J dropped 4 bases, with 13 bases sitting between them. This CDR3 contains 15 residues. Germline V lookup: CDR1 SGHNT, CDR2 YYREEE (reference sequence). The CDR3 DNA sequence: TGTGCCAGCAGCTTGGAAGGCTACACAGGAGAGACCCAGTACTTC. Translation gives CASSLEGYTGETQYF.

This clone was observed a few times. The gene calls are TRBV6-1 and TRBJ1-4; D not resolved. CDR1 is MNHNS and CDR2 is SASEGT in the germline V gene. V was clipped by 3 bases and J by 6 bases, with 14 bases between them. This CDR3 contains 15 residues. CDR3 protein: CASSDRRGRDEKLFF. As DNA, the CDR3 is TGTGCCAGCAGTGATCGGCGGGGAAGAGATGAAAAACTGTTTTTT.

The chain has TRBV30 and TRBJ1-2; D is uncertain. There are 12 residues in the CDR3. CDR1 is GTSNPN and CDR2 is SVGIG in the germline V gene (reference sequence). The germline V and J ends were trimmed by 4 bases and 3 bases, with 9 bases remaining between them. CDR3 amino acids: CAWTREYYGYTF. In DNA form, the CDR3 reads TGTGCCTGGACTAGAGAGTACTATGGCTACACCTTC. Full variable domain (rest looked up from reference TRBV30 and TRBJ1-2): SQTIHQWPATLVQPVGSPLSLECTVEGTSNPNLYWYRQAAGRGLQLLFYSVGIGQISSEVPQNLSASRPQDRQFILSSKKLLLSDSGFYLCAWTREYYGYTFGSGTRLTVV.

The CDR3 sequence is CASSPGQGTDEQYF. The CDR3, as DNA: TGTGCCAGCAGCCCGGGACAGGGTACTGACGAGCAGTACTTC. The genes are TRBV7-2 and TRBJ2-7; TRBD1 aligns across 9 bases. J lost 5 bases, V lost 5 bases, and 7 bases had no gene match. Germline CDR1 SGHTA, CDR2 FQGNSA. CDR3 length: 14 amino acids. Supplemented by reference TRBV7-2 and TRBJ2-7, the full variable domain reads GAGVSQSPSNKVTEKGKDVELRCDPISGHTALYWYRQSLGQGLEFLIYFQGNSAPDKSGLPSDRFSAERTGGSVSTLTIQRTQQEDSAVYLCASSPGQGTDEQYFGPGTRLTVT.

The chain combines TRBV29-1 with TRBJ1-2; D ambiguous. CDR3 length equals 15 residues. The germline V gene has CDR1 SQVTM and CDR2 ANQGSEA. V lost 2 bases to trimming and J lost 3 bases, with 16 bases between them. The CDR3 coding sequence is TGCAGCGTTGAAAGGCGGCGAACACAGCACTATGGCTACACCTTC. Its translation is CSVERRRTQHYGYTF.

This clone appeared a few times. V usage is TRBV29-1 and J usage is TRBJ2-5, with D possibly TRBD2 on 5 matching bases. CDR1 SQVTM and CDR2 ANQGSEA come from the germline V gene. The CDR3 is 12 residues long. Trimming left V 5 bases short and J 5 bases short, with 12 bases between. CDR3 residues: CSVLGRGETQYF. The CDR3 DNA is TGCAGCGTTCTAGGTCGGGGTGAGACCCAGTACTTC.

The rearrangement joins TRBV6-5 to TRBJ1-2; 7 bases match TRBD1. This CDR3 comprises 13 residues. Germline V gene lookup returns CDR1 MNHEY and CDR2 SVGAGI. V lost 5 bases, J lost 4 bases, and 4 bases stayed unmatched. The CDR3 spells CASSLGTAYGYTF. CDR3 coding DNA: TGTGCCAGCAGTCTCGGGACAGCCTATGGCTACACCTTC.

The CDR3 region has the DNA TGCGCCAGCAGCTTGGGTCGGTCGCAGCAGTACTTC. This codes for CASSLGRSQQYF. The chain has TRBV5-1 and TRBJ2-7; the D is unclear. Germline-derived CDR1 and CDR2 are SGHRS and YFSETQ. Trimming stripped 0 bases from V and 8 bases from J, with 9 bases between. This CDR3 is 12 amino acids long.

CDR3 region: CSVTSGGSTDTQYF. CDR3 DNA sequence: TGCAGCGTGACTAGCGGGGGGAGCACAGATACGCAGTATTTT. V usage is TRBV29-1 and J usage is TRBJ2-3, with 13 bases lining up with TRBD2. This CDR3 has 14 residues. Germline values: CDR1 SQVTM, CDR2 ANQGSEA. With 6 bases clipped from V and 0 bases from J, the junction kept 0 bases outside the gene matches.

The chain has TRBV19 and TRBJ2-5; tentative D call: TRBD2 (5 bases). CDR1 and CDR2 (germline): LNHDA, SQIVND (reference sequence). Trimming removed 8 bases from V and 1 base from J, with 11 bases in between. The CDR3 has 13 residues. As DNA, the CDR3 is TGTGCCAGTGGGCACGGGGTCCAAGAGACCCAGTACTTC. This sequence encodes CASGHGVQETQYF.

The CDR3 here is CSAGRLAGRINTQYF. Here the CDR3 DNA reads TGCAGCGCCGGCCGACTAGCGGGGAGAATAAATACGCAGTATTTT. The chain is built from TRBV29-1 and TRBJ2-3; TRBD2 aligns across 11 bases. J lost 7 bases, V lost 7 bases, and 13 bases had no gene match. CDR3 size: 15 residues. The V gene's germline CDR1 is SQVTM and CDR2 ANQGSEA.

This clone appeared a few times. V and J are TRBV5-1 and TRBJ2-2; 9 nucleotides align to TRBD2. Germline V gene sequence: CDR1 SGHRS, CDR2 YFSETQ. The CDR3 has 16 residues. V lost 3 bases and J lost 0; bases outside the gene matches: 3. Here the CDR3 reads CASSWLAGTNTGELFF. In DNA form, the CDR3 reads TGCGCCAGCAGCTGGCTAGCGGGGACGAACACCGGGGAGCTGTTTTTT.

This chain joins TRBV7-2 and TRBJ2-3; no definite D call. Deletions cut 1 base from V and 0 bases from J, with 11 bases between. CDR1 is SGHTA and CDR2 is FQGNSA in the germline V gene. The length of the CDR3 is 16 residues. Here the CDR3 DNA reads TGTGCCAGCAGCTTAGAAGCCACCCCTAGCACAGATACGCAGTATTTT. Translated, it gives CASSLEATPSTDTQYF.

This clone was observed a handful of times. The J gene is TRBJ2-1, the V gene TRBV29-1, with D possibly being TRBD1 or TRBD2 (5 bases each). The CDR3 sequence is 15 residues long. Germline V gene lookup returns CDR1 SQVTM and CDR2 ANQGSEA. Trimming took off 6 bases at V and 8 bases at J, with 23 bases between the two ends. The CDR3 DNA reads TGCAGCGTCGTACTATGGGGACGGAGAATAGATGAGCAGTTCTTC. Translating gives CSVVLWGRRIDEQFF.

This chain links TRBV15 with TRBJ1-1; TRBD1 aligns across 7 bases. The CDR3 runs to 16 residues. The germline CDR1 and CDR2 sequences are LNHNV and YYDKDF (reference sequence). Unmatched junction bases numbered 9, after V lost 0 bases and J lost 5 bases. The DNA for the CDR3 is TGTGCCACCAGCAGAGAGCCGCCGACAGGGCTGACTGAAGCTTTCTTT. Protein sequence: CATSREPPTGLTEAFF.

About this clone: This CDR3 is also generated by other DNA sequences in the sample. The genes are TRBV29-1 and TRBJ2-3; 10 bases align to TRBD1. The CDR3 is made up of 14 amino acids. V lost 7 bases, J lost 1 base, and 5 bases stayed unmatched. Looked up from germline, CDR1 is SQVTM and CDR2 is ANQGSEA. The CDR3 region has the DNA TGCAGCGCCCGACAGGGGGCCGGCACAGATACGCAGTATTTT. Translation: CSARQGAGTDTQYF.

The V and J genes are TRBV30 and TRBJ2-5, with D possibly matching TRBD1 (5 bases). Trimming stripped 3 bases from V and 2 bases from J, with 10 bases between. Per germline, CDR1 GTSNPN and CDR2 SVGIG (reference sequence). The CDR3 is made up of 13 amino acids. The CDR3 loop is CAWRGQGQETQYF. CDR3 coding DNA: TGTGCCTGGAGAGGTCAGGGTCAAGAGACCCAGTACTTC.

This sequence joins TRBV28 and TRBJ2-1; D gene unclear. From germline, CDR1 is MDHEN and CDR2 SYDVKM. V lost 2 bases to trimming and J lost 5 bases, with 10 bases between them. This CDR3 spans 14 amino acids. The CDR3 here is CASSLLIRDNEQFF. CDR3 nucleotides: TGTGCCAGCAGTTTACTTATACGGGACAATGAGCAGTTCTTC.

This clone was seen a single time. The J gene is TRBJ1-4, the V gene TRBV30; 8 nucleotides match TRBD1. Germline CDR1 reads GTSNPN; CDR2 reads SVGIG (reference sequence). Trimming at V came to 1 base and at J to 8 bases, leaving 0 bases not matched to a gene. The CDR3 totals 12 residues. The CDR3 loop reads CAWSDRGEKLFF. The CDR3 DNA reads TGTGCCTGGAGTGACAGGGGGGAAAAACTGTTTTTT.

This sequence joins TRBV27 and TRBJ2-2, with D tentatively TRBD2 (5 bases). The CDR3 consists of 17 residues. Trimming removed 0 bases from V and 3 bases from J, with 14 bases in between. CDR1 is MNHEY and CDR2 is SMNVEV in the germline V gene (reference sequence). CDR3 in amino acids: CASSLSLWTADTGELFF. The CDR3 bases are TGTGCCAGCAGTTTATCTCTCTGGACTGCAGACACCGGGGAGCTGTTTTTT.

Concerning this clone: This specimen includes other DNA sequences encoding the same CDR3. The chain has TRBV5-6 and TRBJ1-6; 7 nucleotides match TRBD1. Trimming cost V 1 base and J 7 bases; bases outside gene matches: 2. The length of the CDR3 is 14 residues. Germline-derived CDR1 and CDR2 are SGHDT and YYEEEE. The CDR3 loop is CASSLPGGNSPLHF. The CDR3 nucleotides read TGTGCCAGCAGCTTGCCAGGGGGAAATTCACCCCTCCACTTT.

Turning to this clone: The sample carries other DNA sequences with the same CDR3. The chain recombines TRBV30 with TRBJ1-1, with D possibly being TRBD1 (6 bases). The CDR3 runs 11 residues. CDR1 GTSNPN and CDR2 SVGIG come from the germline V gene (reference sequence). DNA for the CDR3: TGTGCATGGGGGCGAGGAACTGAAGCTTTCTTT. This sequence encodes CAWGRGTEAFF.

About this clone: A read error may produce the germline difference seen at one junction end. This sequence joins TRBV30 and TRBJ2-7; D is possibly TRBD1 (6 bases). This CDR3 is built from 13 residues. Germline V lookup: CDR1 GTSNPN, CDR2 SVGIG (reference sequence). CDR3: CAWSVRDTGRNLF. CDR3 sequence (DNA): TGTGCCTGGAGTGTACGGGACACTGGGAGAAACCTCTTC. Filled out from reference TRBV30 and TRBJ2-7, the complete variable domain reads SQTIHQWPATLVQPVGSPLSLECTVEGTSNPNLYWYRQAAGRGLQLLFYSVGIGQISSEVPQNLSASRPQDRQFILSSKKLLLSDSGFYLCAWSVRDTGRNLFGPGTRLTVT.

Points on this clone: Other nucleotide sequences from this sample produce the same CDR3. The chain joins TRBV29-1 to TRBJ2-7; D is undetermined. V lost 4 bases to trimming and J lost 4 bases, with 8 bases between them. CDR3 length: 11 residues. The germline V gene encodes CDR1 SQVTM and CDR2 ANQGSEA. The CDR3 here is CSVGRGYEQYF. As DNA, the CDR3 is TGCAGCGTTGGTAGAGGTTACGAGCAGTACTTC.

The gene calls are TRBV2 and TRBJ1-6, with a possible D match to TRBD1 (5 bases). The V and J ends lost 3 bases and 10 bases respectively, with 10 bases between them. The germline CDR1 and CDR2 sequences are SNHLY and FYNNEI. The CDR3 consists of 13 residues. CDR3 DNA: TGTGCCAGCAGTGAGACAGTACAGTCACCCCTCCACTTT. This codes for CASSETVQSPLHF.